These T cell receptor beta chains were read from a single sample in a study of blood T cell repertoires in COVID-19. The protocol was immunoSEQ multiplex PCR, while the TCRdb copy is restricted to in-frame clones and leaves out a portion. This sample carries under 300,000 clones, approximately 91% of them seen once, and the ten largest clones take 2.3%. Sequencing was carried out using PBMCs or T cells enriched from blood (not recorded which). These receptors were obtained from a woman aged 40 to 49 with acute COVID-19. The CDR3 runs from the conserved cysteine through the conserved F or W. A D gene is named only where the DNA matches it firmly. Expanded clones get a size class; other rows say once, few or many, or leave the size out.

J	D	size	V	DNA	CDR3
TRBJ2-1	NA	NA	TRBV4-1	TGCGCCAGCAGCCAGCGGCAGTGGAGCTCCTACAATGAGCAGTTCTTC	CASSQRQWSSYNEQFF
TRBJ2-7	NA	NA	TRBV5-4	TGTGCCAGCAGCGGAGGGGCGCAGCGGGAGCAGTACTTC	CASSGGAQREQYF
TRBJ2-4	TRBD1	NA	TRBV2	TGTGCCAGCTCTCGTGACAGGGTGGACATTCAGTACTTC	CASSRDRVDIQYF
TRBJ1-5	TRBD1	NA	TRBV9	TGTGCCAGCAGCCCCTCCACAGGGGGCAATCAGCCCCAGCATTTT	CASSPSTGGNQPQHF
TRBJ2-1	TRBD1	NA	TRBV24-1	TGTGCCACCCGTGACAGGGGGGATGAGCAGTTCTTC	CATRDRGDEQFF
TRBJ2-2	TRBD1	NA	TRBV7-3	TGTGCCAGCAGCCGGGACAGGGTAACCACCGGGGAGCTGTTTTTT	CASSRDRVTTGELFF
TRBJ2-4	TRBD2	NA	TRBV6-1	TGTGCCAGCAGTGCACCATTTCCGGGACTAGTTGATGAAAACATTCAGTACTTC	CASSAPFPGLVDENIQYF
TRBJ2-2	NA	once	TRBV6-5	TGTGCCAGCAGCGGGTCCAGGAACACCGGGGAGCTGTTTTTT	CASSGSRNTGELFF
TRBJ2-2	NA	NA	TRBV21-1	TGTGCCAGCAGCCCTCGAACGGGACTAGCGGCTGAGGGGCTGTTTTTT	CASSPRTGLAAEGLFF
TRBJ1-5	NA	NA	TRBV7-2	TGTGCCAGCAGCTCTAGACAGGCCCAGCCCCAGCATTTT	CASSSRQAQPQHF
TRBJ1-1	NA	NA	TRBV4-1	TGCGCCAGCAGCCAAGGGGGCAGGGGAAGGACTGAAGCTTTCTTT	CASSQGGRGRTEAFF
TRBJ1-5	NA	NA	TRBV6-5	TGTGCCAGCAGTTACTACGGGGGAGTTAGCAATCAGCCCCAGCATTTT	CASSYYGGVSNQPQHF
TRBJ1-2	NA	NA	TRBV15	TGTGCCACCAGCAGAGGAGGGGGTTTCTATGGCTACACCTTC	CATSRGGGFYGYTF
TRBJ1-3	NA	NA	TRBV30	TGTGCCTGCAGGGGTTCTGGAAACACCATATATTTT	CACRGSGNTIYF
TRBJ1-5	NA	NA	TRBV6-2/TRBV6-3	TGTGCCAGCAGTGGGCAGGGCGGCAATCAGCCCCAGCATTTT	CASSGQGGNQPQHF
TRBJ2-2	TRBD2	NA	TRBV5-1	TGCGCCAGCAGCATAAGCCCCGGGACTAGCGGGAGTTCCGGGGAGCTGTTTTTT	CASSISPGTSGSSGELFF
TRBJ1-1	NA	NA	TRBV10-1	TGCGCCAGCAGTGACAGGCTGAACACTGAAGCTTTCTTT	CASSDRLNTEAFF
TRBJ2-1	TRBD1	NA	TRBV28	TGTGCCAGCAGCCCAGGGGGCGCGGGTGGTATCAATGAGCAGTTCTTC	CASSPGGAGGINEQFF
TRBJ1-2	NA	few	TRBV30	TGTGCCTGGAGTGCTTCATATAGCGGTGGCTACACCTTC	CAWSASYSGGYTF
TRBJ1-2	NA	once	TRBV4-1	TGCGCCAGCAGCCAAGATACGGCGGGGGCGCTTGGCTACACCTTC	CASSQDTAGALGYTF
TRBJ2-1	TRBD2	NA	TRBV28	TGTGCCAGCAGGTCGACTAGCGGGGGGGGAAATGAGCAGTTCTTC	CASRSTSGGGNEQFF
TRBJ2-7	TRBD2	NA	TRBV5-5	TGTGCCAGCAGTTCTGATGTGGGACTAGCGGGAGCCAATCAGTACTTC	CASSSDVGLAGANQYF
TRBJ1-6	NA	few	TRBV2	TGTGCCAGCAGTGGAGGACAACATAATTCACCCCTCCACTTT	CASSGGQHNSPLHF
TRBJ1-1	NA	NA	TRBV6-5	TGTGCCAGCAGTTATGAGGGATTGAGGCCTGAAGCTTTCTTT	CASSYEGLRPEAFF
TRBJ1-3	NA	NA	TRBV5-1	TGCGCCAGCAGCTTGGAAGGGGATGGAAACACCATATATTTT	CASSLEGDGNTIYF
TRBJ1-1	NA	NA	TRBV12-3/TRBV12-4	TGTGCCAGCAGGAGGGCAGGAGGCACTGAAGCTTTCTTT	CASRRAGGTEAFF
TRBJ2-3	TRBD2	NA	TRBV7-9	TGTGCCAGCAGATCCGGACTAGCGGAATATACAGATACGCAGTATTTT	CASRSGLAEYTDTQYF
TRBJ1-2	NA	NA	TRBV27	TGTGCCAGCAGTTTATCCGGTAGCTATGGCTACACCTTC	CASSLSGSYGYTF
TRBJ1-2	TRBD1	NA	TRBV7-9	TGTGCCAGCAGCTCAGGGGACAGAGCTAACTATGGCTACACCTTC	CASSSGDRANYGYTF
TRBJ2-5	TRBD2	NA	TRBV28	TGTGCCAGCAGTTGGGGAATGACTAGCGGGGGGGAGACCCAGTACTTC	CASSWGMTSGGETQYF
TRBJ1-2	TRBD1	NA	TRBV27	TGTGCCAGCAGTGGACAGGGGAACTATGGCTACACCTTC	CASSGQGNYGYTF
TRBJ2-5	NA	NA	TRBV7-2	TGTGCCAGCAGCAAACAGGGTTTCGAGACCCAGTACTTC	CASSKQGFETQYF
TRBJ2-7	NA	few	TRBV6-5	TGTGCCAGCAGACCCACAGCCTACGAGCAGTACTTC	CASRPTAYEQYF
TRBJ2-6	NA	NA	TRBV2	TGTGCCAGCAGTCTTTCTGGGGCCAACGTCCTGACTTTC	CASSLSGANVLTF
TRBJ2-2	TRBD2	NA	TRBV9	TGTGCCAGCAGTGCCACCGGGAGGACTGCGAACACCGGGGAGCTGTTTTTT	CASSATGRTANTGELFF
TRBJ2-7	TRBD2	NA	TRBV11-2	TGTGCCAGCAGCTTCGCCCCCCTAGCGGGAGTCTACGAGCAGTACTTC	CASSFAPLAGVYEQYF
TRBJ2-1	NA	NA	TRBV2	TGTGCCAGCAGCGTGCAATCGGTTGAGCAGTTCTTC	CASSVQSVEQFF
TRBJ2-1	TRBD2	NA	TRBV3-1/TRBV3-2	TGTGCCAGCAGCCGGCACACCGGGACTAGCGGGGTTAATGAGCAGTTCTTC	CASSRHTGTSGVNEQFF
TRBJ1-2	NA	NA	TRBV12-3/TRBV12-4	TGTGCCAGCAGTTTAGCGGGAGAGGGTGGCTACACCTTC	CASSLAGEGGYTF
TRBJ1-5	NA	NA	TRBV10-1	TGCGCCAGCAGTGACCCCGGGATGGGACTCCAGCCCCAGCATTTT	CASSDPGMGLQPQHF
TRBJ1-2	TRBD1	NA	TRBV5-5	TGTGCCAGCAGCCCCGACAGGGGAATAATCTATGGCTACACCTTC	CASSPDRGIIYGYTF
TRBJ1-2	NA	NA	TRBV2	TGTGCCAGCAGTGAATTAGGGGCCTATGGCTACACCTTC	CASSELGAYGYTF
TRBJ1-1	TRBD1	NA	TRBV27	TGTGCCAGCGTGGGCCAACAGGGGCGGACTGAAGCTTTCTTT	CASVGQQGRTEAFF
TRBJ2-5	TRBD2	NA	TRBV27	TGTGCCAGCAGTTCCGGACTAGCGGGGGGGGCGAGCCGGGAGACCCAGTACTTC	CASSSGLAGGASRETQYF
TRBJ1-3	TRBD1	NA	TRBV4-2	TGTGCCAGCAGCGGACAGGGCTCTGGAAACACCATATATTTT	CASSGQGSGNTIYF
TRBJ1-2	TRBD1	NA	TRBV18	TGTGCCAGCTCCCCCCTCCCCTTTGGACAGGCTGATAACTATGGCTACACCTTC	CASSPLPFGQADNYGYTF
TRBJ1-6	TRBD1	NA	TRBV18	TGTGCCAGCTCACTGACGACAGGGTATAATTCACCCCTCCACTTT	CASSLTTGYNSPLHF
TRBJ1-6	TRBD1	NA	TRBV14	TGTGCCAGCAGCCAACTCCGGGACAGGGCATCACCCCTCCACTTT	CASSQLRDRASPLHF
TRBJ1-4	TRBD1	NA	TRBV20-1	TGCAGTGCTAGAAGGACAGGAGAACTGTTTTTT	CSARRTGELFF